This TCR beta chain was identified in a study of blood T cell repertoires in COVID-19 (dated by TCRdb to the early 2020s). About the investigation overall: Samples covering the acute and convalescent phases of COVID-19 were provided by collaborators in the United States, Italy and Spain. Where HLA class I and class II types were available, the types were taken from metadata supplied by the sample provider, not from assay-based typing. The samples were drawn from two sources: the first 160 participants of the ongoing ImmuneRACE study, and 1,000 to 1,500 subjects contributed by 6 global collaborators. The repertoires were made available in a free public database intended to serve as a resource for research on the immune response to SARS-CoV-2. The prospective study material was composed of cDNA or gDNA derived from T cells, B-cell-depleted T cells, or PBMCs. Subjects who had been exposed to COVID-19, were actively infected with it, or had recovered from it provided the deeply sampled blood TCRbeta repertoires that made up the dataset. Nearly every sample came with metadata listing a de-identified subject ID, COVID-19 status, age in years and sex.

Participants in the prospective study were enrolled through a virtual design, were aged about 18 to 100 years, and lived in about 25 United States geographic areas. Cohort assignment in the prospective study relied on participant-reported clinical history from a screening survey and a study questionnaire. Recovered participants in ImmuneRACE Cohort 3 were defined by two consecutive negative NP/OP PCR tests, clearance by a healthcare professional, or resolution of symptoms. In the prospective study, whole blood, serum and a nasopharyngeal or oropharyngeal swab were collected from each participant by mobile phlebotomists. Prospective study participants could optionally give additional blood draws and questionnaires over an approximately two-month period. Before DNA extraction, prospective study blood samples were shipped either frozen or at room temperature. TCRbeta CDR3 regions were amplified from genomic DNA using the immunoSEQ Assay, a bias-controlled multiplex PCR. For the original study's pipeline: The number of nucleated cells in each sample was estimated by amplification of reference gene primers within the assay. To quantify the absolute abundance of each unique TCRbeta CDR3 rearrangement, sequence reads were collapsed and filtered. For each sample, productive Simpson clonality was calculated by taking the square root of Simpson's diversity index across productive rearrangements. What TCRdb holds here is the immuneACCESS table cut down to in-frame rearrangements. Part of the clones is not present; checked against another copy, under half of the missing clones reflect an unresolved V gene, and the others are unexplained. V and J calls and clone size are copied from that table; D and trimming were computed from the DNA. The sample table lists about 250,000 clones, about nine tenths of them with a count of one. The ten largest clonotypes hold under 2% of the sample.

The CDR3 goes from the cysteine to the phenylalanine over 15 residues. Only CDR3 DNA remains: 45 bases, in frame from the first base. After removal of 2 bases from V and 4 bases from J, the junction retains 5 bases not matched to a gene. As encoded in the germline V gene, CDR1 is SGHRS while CDR2 is YFSETQ. General findings and caveats noted by the study authors: How much clinical and demographic metadata was included differed by source and by participant, and the metadata was provided uncurated.

In regard to this clone: This clone's antigen is unknown. The sample holds no much larger clone one base away, and base qualities are not on file.

The sequenced sample was PBMCs or T cells enriched from blood (not recorded which). This clonotype originated in a middle-aged man who had recovered from COVID-19. Recombination connected TRBV5-1 to TRBJ2-7, and TRBD2 matches 11 of the central bases. The DNA reads TGCGCCAGCAGCTTAGAGGGACTAGCGGCGTACGAGCAGTACTTC. This translates into CASSLEGLAAYEQYF. The reference TRBV5-1 and TRBJ2-7 proteins fill in what lies around the CDR3, so the full variable domain reads KAGVTQTPRYLIKTRGQQVTLSCSPISGHRSVSWYQQTPGQGLQFLFEYFSETQRNKGNFPGRFSGRQFSNSRSEMNVSTLELGDSALYLCASSLEGLAAYEQYFGPGTRLTVT.